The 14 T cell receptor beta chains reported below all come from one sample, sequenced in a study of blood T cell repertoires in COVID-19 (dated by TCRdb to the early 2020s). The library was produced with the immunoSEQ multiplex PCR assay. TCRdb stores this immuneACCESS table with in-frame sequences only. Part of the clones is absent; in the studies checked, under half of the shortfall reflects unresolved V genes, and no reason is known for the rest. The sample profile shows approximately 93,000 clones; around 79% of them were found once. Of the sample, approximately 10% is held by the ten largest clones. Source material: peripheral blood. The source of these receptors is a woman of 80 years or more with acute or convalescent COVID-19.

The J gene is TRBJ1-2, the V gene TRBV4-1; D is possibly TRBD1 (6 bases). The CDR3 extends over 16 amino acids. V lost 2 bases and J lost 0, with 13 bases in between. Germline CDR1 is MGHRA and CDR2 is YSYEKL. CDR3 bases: TGCGCCAGCAGCCAACGATTGACAGGATCTAACTATGGCTACACCTTC. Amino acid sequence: CASSQRLTGSNYGYTF.

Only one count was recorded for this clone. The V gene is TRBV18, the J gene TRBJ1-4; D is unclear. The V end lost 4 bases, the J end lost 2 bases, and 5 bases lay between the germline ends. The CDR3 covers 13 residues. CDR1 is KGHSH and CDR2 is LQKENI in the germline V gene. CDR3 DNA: TGTGCCAGCTCACGAGGGACTAATGAAAAACTGTTTTTT. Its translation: CASSRGTNEKLFF.

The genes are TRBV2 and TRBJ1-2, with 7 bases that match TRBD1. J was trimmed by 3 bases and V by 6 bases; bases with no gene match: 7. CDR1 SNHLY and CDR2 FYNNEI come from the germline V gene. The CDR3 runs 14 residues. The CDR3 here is CASRGDSKDYGYTF. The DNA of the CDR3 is TGTGCCAGCAGGGGGGACAGCAAAGACTATGGCTACACCTTC.

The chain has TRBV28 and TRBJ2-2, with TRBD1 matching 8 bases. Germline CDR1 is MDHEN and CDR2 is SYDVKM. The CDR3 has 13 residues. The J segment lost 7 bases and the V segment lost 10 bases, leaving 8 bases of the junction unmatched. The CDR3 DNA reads TGTGCCACCCAGGGGGCTCTTGACGGGGAGCTGTTTTTT. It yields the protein CATQGALDGELFF.

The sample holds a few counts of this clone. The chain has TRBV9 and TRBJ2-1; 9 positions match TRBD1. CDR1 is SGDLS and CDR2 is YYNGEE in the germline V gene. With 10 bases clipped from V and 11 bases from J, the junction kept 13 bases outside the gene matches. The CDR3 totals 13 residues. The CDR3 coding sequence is TGTGCCGGTTCCGGGACAGGGAAATCCCAGCAGTTCTTC. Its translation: CAGSGTGKSQQFF.

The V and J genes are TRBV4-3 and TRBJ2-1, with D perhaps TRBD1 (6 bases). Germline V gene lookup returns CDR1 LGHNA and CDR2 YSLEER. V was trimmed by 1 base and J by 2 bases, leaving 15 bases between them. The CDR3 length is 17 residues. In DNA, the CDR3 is TGCGCCAGCAGCCAAGGGCCTACAGGGCCGCCCTACAATGAGCAGTTCTTC. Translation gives CASSQGPTGPPYNEQFF.

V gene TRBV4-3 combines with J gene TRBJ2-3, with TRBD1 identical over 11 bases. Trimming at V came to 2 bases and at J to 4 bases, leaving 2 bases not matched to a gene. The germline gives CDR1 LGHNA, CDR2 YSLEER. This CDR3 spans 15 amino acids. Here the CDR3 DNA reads TGCGCCAGCAGCCAACGGGACAGGGGGGCAGATACGCAGTATTTT. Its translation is CASSQRDRGADTQYF.

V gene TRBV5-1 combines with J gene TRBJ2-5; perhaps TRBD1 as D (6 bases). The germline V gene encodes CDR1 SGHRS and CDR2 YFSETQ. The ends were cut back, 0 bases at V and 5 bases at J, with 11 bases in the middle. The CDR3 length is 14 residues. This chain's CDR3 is CASSLGPGDETQYF. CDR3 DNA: TGCGCCAGCAGCTTGGGGCCAGGGGATGAGACCCAGTACTTC. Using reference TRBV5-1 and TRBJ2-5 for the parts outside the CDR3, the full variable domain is KAGVTQTPRYLIKTRGQQVTLSCSPISGHRSVSWYQQTPGQGLQFLFEYFSETQRNKGNFPGRFSGRQFSNSRSEMNVSTLELGDSALYLCASSLGPGDETQYFGPGTRLLVL.

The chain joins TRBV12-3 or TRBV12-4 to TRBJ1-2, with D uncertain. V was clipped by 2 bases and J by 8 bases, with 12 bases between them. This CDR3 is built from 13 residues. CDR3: CASSLRETGGYTF. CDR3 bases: TGTGCCAGCAGTTTAAGAGAAACCGGGGGCTACACCTTC.

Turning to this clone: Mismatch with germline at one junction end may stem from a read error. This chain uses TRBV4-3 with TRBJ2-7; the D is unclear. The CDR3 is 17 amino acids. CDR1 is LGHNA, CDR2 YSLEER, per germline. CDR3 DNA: TGCGCCAGCAGCCAGGCCCCGCACAGATCTACCTCCTCCGAGCAGTACTTC. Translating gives CASSQAPHRSTSSEQYF.

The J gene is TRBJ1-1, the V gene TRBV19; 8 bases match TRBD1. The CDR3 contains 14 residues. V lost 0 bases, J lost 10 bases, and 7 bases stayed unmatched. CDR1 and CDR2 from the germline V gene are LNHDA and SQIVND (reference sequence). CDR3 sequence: CASSIDSGQGGAFF. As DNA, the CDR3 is TGTGCCAGTAGTATAGATAGCGGACAGGGTGGAGCTTTCTTT.

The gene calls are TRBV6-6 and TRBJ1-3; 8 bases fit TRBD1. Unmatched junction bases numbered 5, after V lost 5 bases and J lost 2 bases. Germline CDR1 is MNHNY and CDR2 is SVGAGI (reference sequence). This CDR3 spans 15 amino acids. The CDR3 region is CASSQDREAGNTIYF. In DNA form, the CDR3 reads TGTGCCAGCAGTCAGGACAGGGAGGCTGGAAACACCATATATTTT.

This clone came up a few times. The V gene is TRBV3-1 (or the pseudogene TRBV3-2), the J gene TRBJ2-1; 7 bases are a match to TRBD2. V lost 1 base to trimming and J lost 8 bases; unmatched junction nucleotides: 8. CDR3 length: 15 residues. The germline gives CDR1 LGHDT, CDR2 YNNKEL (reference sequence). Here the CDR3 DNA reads TGTGCCAGCAGCCAAGTCATTAGCGGGCGGGATGAGCAGTTCTTC. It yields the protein CASSQVISGRDEQFF.

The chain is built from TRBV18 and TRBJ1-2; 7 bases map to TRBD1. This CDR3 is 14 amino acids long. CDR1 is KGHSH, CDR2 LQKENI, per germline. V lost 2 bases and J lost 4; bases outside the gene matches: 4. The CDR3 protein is CASSPTGAFYGYTF. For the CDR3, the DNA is TGTGCCAGCTCACCAACAGGGGCTTTCTATGGCTACACCTTC.